This T cell receptor (beta chain) was recovered during a study of regulatory T cells in long-lasting Graves disease (dated by TCRdb to about 2021). The study in broad terms: Newly diagnosed Graves' disease patients had taken antithyroid drugs for less than 3 months. A total of around 35 samples underwent TCR sequencing, from about 13 patients with persistent Graves' disease and 20 or so patients with newly diagnosed Graves' disease. Persistent Graves' disease patients were compared with newly diagnosed Graves' disease patients by peripheral blood TCR sequencing and RNA sequencing. The study was conducted in China and was registered as a clinical trial.

The sample's time point, from its label and the paper: newly diagnosed GD, antithyroid drugs for less than 3 months. For both TCR sequencing and RNA sequencing, RNA was extracted from PBMCs in TRIzol. Graves' disease was diagnosed according to American Thyroid Association guidelines. The patients came from an endocrinology department in Xi'an, China. From each patient, around 9 milliliters of peripheral blood was collected into an EDTA anticoagulant tube. Ficoll Paque Plus density gradient separation was used to isolate PBMCs, and no further T cell sorting was done. An Agilent 2100 Bioanalyzer and agarose gel were used to check RNA quality, while a NanoDrop 2000 measured RNA concentration. Trimming takes 5 bases off V and 1 base off J; junction bases not matched to a gene: 7. The cysteine opens and the phenylalanine closes a CDR3 of 15 amino acids. Only CDR3 DNA remains: 45 bases, in frame from the first base. Based on the germline V gene (reference sequence), the CDR1 and CDR2 sequences are SEHNR and FQNEAQ.

Libraries were built with multiplex PCR. The sequencer was an Illumina HiSeq 4000. CDR3 regions were amplified by Arm-PCR with iRepertoire HTBI primers to construct TCR beta libraries. Before sequencing, the PCR products underwent gel purification. As for how the authors treated the data: Gene usage analysis of CDR3 amino acid clonotypes used the roughly 60 TRBV and about 14 TRBJ segments found across samples. COPE and FqMerger were used to merge the filtered high-quality paired reads into contigs. BLAST was used to align contigs to IMGT TRBV, TRBD and TRBJ reference genes, and CDR3 was defined according to IMGT. Any clonotype with a frequency above 0.1% was counted as a highly expanded clone. Shannon entropy was used to measure repertoire diversity, and the Gini coefficient was used to measure V-J evenness. Clonotypes shared by more than one individual were considered public. The raw public data were reprocessed by TCRdb itself: fastp quality trimming at Q25, MiXCR clonotype calling, in-frame beta chains only. Entries that share a CDR3 protein sequence are merged under the most common genes and DNA. These V and J calls are TCRdb output, not the study's own analysis. The sample contains some 370,000 distinct CDR3 sequences, about 10% of them found a single time. The ten largest clones represent approximately 20% of the sample.

This clonotype was found many times. No antigen is known for it. No much larger clone is present one base from it, and per-base qualities are unavailable. Broad study findings and their caveats: Persistent Graves' disease patients showed lower TCR Shannon entropy and fewer highly expanded clones than newly diagnosed patients, suggesting clonal expansion. Persistent disease showed preferential use of TRBV28, TRBJ1-2 and TRBJ2-5, whereas newly diagnosed disease favored TRBV20-1 and TRBJ2-1. Only the TCR beta chain was sequenced and analyzed. Patients with persistent disease shared more public clonotypes (fewer than 3,000) than newly diagnosed patients did (approximately 990). The study examined only peripheral blood because the primary lesion, thyroid tissue, could not be accessed. As a limitation, the authors acknowledged that the small sample size may reduce accuracy.

This sample was shared with a second study, whose subject was T cells in Graves' hyperthyroidism and ophthalmopathy. The second investigation adds: Stable Graves' hyperthyroidism was defined as no progression to ophthalmopathy during 18 months of follow-up. Hyperthyroidism patients were newly diagnosed, with disease duration under 2 months, and aged 18 to 65 years. Exclusion was applied to patients with uncontrolled infections, other autoimmune diseases, pregnancy or lactation. Clinical symptoms, serum thyroxine and TRAb, thyroid ultrasound, and orbital computed tomography formed the basis for the diagnoses. The first round of RT-PCR for the TCR CDR3 was performed with the HTBI primer set and the Qiagen OneStep RT-PCR kit. Most expanded thyroid clonotypes (frequency above 0.001) were also detected in blood, suggesting blood repertoires may reflect thyroid immune responses. Ophthalmopathy was separated from stable hyperthyroidism by a 13 V-J signature model, with about 88% sensitivity and around 81% specificity obtained in cross-validation and 80%/75% obtained in testing. In validation, progression to ophthalmopathy was predicted by the model with more than 65% sensitivity and just over 72% specificity, a median of 6.5 months before onset. TCR V-J signatures able to tell the groups apart were searched for in a discovery cohort of 90 to 100 patients, of whom 43 had Graves' ophthalmopathy and 55 to 60 had stable Graves' hyperthyroidism. An independent validation cohort of about 20 hyperthyroidism patients and 15 or so patients who later progressed to ophthalmopathy tested prospective prediction of ophthalmopathy. The roughly 100 discovery patients were divided at random into training and test sets in a 7:3 ratio. In addition, the study compared T-cell repertoires in thyroid tissue and in blood from five or six Graves' hyperthyroidism patients. Following sampling, methimazole starting at 30 mg daily was given to hyperthyroidism patients, and high-dose intravenous methylprednisolone was given to ophthalmopathy patients. Libraries were constructed in a second round of multiplex PCR, after which size selection and purification were carried out. Sequencing of the libraries was done on an Illumina HiSeq2000 using paired-end 100 bp reads. SOAPnuke was used to process the raw data, throwing out any read that contained adapters or uncalled bases, had a mean Phred below 15, or lacked an exact constant-primer or identifier match. COPE v1.2.5 was used to merge high-quality paired reads, and clonotypes were defined as unique nucleotide sequences. MiTCR v1.1 was used to align the clonotypes against IMGT TRBV, TRBD and TRBJ reference segments. The analysis included only V-J combinations with a frequency above 0.0001, which together covered more than 99% of the repertoires. The TCS score was defined as the ratio of F50 (clonal expansion) to E x V (chaos), calculated using BLOSUM62-based TCRdist between CDR3 peptides within each V-J. Welch's t-statistics and random forest reduced around 550 V-J features to 10 to 15, which were used in a naive Bayes classifier (R e1071). No statistical method was used to fix the sample size in advance, and group allocation was not hidden from the investigators. The paper describes TCR Vbeta CDR3 sequencing of more than 120 peripheral blood samples, made up of about 40 ophthalmopathy patients, more than 70 hyperthyroidism patients and some 17 progressor patients.

This sequence was found in a woman between 18 and 30 years old with Graves disease. Donor details come from another sample of the same person, matched by shared clones. The sequence joins TRBV7-9 to TRBJ1-1, and 7 junction bases match TRBD1. The sample consisted of peripheral blood mononuclear cells (PBMCs), taken at new diagnosis, from a patient treated with antithyroid drugs. The CDR3 reads as follows: CASSPPGQRNTEAFF. The DNA sequence is TGTGCCAGCAGCCCACCGGGACAGAGGAACACTGAAGCTTTCTTT. The entire variable domain, with the stretches around the CDR3 drawn from the reference TRBV7-9 and TRBJ1-1 proteins, is DTGVSQNPRHKITKRGQNVTFRCDPISEHNRLYWYRQTLGQGPEFLTYFQNEAQLEKSRLLSDRFSAERPKGSFSTLEIQRTEQGDSAMYLCASSPPGQRNTEAFFGQGTRLTVV.